These 26 T cell receptor beta chains share one sample of origin, sequenced in a study of post-analysis software for immune sequencing data. No antigen is known for these receptors. Each TCR beta cDNA library carried unique molecular identifiers. TCRdb reanalysed the PCR reads using MiXCR and keeps one entry per CDR3 protein. This repertoire shows fewer than 550,000 distinct CDR3 sequences, less than 40% found once; its top ten account for less than 6%. Whole-study results and caveats: Roughly 5 TRBV segments, TRBV5-6, TRBV5-1 and TRBV20-1 among them, were found more frequent in patients than controls.

The sequenced material came from blood. These receptor sequences come from a girl under 18 with multiple sclerosis.

This clonotype has a handful of counts. The chain employs TRBV20-1 and TRBJ2-6, with unresolved D. There are 16 residues in the CDR3. Between the trimmed V and J ends, which lost 5 bases and 1 base, there was a span of 15 bases. Germline-derived CDR1 and CDR2 are DFQATT and SNEGSKA (reference sequence). The CDR3 bases are TGCAGTGCTTCCCCTGGTTGGGATTCTGGGGCCAACGTCCTGACTTTC. Translated, it gives CSASPGWDSGANVLTF.

Regarding this clonotype: One junction end disagrees with the germline gene, perhaps due to a read error. This sequence joins TRBV6-4 and TRBJ1-1; weak D call: TRBD1 (6 bases). The CDR3 is made up of 12 amino acids. Germline lookup yields CDR1 MRHNA and CDR2 SNTAGT. This chain's CDR3 is CASAGGNTEAFF. DNA of the CDR3: TGTGCCAGCGCCGGGGGCAACACTGAGGCTTTCTTT.

The rearrangement uses TRBV18 and TRBJ1-1; D is undetermined. This CDR3 contains 15 residues. Trimming took 0 bases from V and 1 from J, leaving 9 bases between them. Germline loops: CDR1 KGHSH, CDR2 LQKENI. The chain's CDR3 is CASSPPEGGNTEAFF. The CDR3 DNA is TGTGCCAGCTCACCACCAGAGGGAGGGAACACTGAAGCTTTCTTT.

The CDR3 loop reads CASSLATVNIQYF. CDR3 bases: TGCGCCAGCAGCTTGGCCACGGTCAACATTCAGTACTTC. The chain is built from TRBV5-1 and TRBJ2-7; no definite D call. The DNA end is a closer match to TRBJ2-4, so the J assignment may be wrong. The CDR3 is 13 residues long. Germline CDR1 and CDR2: SGHRS and YFSETQ.

CDR3 protein: CSARDFQGAGSNQPQHF. CDR3 bases: TGCAGTGCTAGAGATTTCCAGGGGGCGGGGAGTAATCAGCCCCAGCATTTT. The chain carries TRBV20-1 and TRBJ1-5, with 8 positions matching TRBD1. CDR1 and CDR2 from the germline V gene are DFQATT and SNEGSKA (reference sequence). With V trimmed by 0 bases and J by 4 bases, 11 bases remained unmatched. The CDR3 runs to 17 residues.

The chain has TRBV6-2 or TRBV6-3 and TRBJ2-5; D is tentatively TRBD1 or TRBD2 (5 bases each). The CDR3 has 14 residues. V was shortened by 5 bases and J by 11 bases, with 21 bases between the two germline ends. CDR1 and CDR2 (germline): MNHEY, SVGEGT. CDR3 in amino acids: CASSRLKGTGEQYF. CDR3 coding DNA: TGTGCCAGCAGTCGCTTAAAGGGGACGGGTGAGCAGTACTTC.

Remarks on this clonotype: At one boundary the junction diverges from the germline segment, which might be a read error. V usage is TRBV12-3 or TRBV12-4 and J usage is TRBJ1-4; 8 nucleotides match TRBD1. The CDR3 covers 14 residues. In DNA, the CDR3 is TGTGCCAGCGGGCGGACAGGGTCGAGAGAAAAACGGTTTTTT. It translates to CASGRTGSREKRFF.

The rearrangement joins TRBV4-2 to TRBJ1-6; D is unclear. CDR1 is LGHNA and CDR2 is YNFKEQ in the germline V gene. This CDR3 is built from 18 residues. V gave up 0 bases and J gave up 2 bases, with 14 bases separating them. CDR3 protein: CASSQDREGRTYNSPLHF. The CDR3 DNA sequence: TGTGCCAGCAGCCAAGATCGGGAGGGTAGGACCTATAATTCACCCCTCCACTTT.

The chain recombines TRBV7-9 with TRBJ2-7; 9 bases match TRBD1. Unmatched junction bases numbered 5, after V lost 4 bases and J lost 4 bases. Germline CDR1 is SEHNR and CDR2 is FQNEAQ (reference sequence). The CDR3 sequence is 14 residues long. CDR3 amino acids: CASSSGDREYEQYF. The CDR3 DNA sequence: TGTGCCAGCAGCTCCGGGGACAGGGAATACGAGCAGTACTTC.

In this sample, this clonotype turned up a few times. The chain employs TRBV5-1 and TRBJ1-5, with a possible D match to TRBD1 (5 bases). The germline CDR1 and CDR2 sequences are SGHRS and YFSETQ. This CDR3 has 15 amino acids. The V and J ends lost 5 bases and 4 bases respectively, with 16 bases between them. CDR3 protein: CASSSGYGGNQPQHF. In nucleotides, the CDR3 is TGCGCCAGCAGTTCGGGGTATGGGGGGAATCAGCCCCAGCATTTT.

In its sample, this clonotype was seen a few times. The chain employs TRBV3-1 and TRBJ2-3; the D gene is possibly TRBD2 (6 bases). V was cut by 5 bases and J by 2 bases, with 11 bases left in between. CDR3 size: 14 residues. The V gene's germline CDR1 is LGHDT and CDR2 YNNKEL (reference sequence). Here the CDR3 reads CASSALANTDTQYF. CDR3 coding DNA: TGTGCCAGCAGCGCACTAGCCAACACAGATACGCAGTATTTT.

This clonotype was observed a few times. The V call is TRBV6-5, the J call TRBJ1-1; D possibly corresponds to TRBD1 (5 bases). The V and J ends lost 6 bases and 1 base respectively, with 18 bases between them. Germline lookup yields CDR1 MNHEY and CDR2 SVGAGI. This CDR3 is 16 amino acids long. CDR3 coding DNA: TGTGCCAGCAGCGACCCGGCGGGACTCCGGAACACTGAAGCTTTCTTT. Protein sequence: CASSDPAGLRNTEAFF.

The CDR3 sequence: CASSLDSGQEKLFF. DNA for the CDR3: TGTGCCAGCAGCCTCGACTCGGGCCAAGAAAAACTGTTTTTT. The rearrangement links TRBV7-2 to TRBJ1-4, with no clear D. The V gene's germline CDR1 is SGHTA and CDR2 FQGNSA. The germline V and J ends were trimmed by 5 bases and 8 bases, with 15 bases remaining between them. The length of the CDR3 is 14 residues.

The J gene is TRBJ2-3, the V gene TRBV7-8, with 9 bases lining up with TRBD1. The CDR3 covers 15 residues. Germline V CDR1 and CDR2: SGHVS, FQNEAQ. Trimming took 5 bases from V and 10 from J; bases not matched to a gene: 13. CDR3 amino acids: CASSTTGGSGKAQYF. For the CDR3, the DNA is TGTGCCAGCAGCACCACAGGGGGCTCTGGGAAGGCGCAGTATTTT.

The chain carries TRBV9 and TRBJ2-3; 7 bases are a match to TRBD2. The CDR3 runs to 14 residues. Looked up from germline, CDR1 is SGDLS and CDR2 is YYNGEE. The trim removed 5 bases at V and 6 bases at J, leaving 9 bases unmatched. The CDR3 loop is CASRSGLGGDTQYF. Written as DNA, the CDR3 is TGTGCCAGCAGGTCCGGCCTCGGGGGGGATACGCAGTATTTT.

This sequence joins TRBV6-2 or TRBV6-3 and TRBJ2-5, with 9 bases matching TRBD2. Unmatched junction bases numbered 14, after V lost 6 bases and J lost 9 bases. CDR3 length: 15 amino acids. The germline V gene has CDR1 MNHEY and CDR2 SVGEGT. CDR3 sequence (DNA): TGTGCCAGCAGACCTAGCGGGGCCCTTGGGTGGGCCCAGTACTTC. Translation gives CASRPSGALGWAQYF.

The chain carries TRBV5-5 and TRBJ2-3, with D possibly matching TRBD1 (6 bases). The length of the CDR3 is 15 residues. Germline CDR1 reads SGHKS; CDR2 reads YYEKEE (reference sequence). V shed 0 bases and J shed 6 bases, with 14 bases lying between them. CDR3 DNA sequence: TGTGCCAGCAGCTTGGACAGGGTTTATTCGGATACGCAGTATTTT. Encoded protein: CASSLDRVYSDTQYF.

This clonotype has more than one count but fewer than ten. The chain couples TRBV27 to TRBJ2-7, with D perhaps given as TRBD1 or TRBD2 (6 bases each). Per the germline V gene, CDR1 is MNHEY and CDR2 is SMNVEV (reference sequence). This CDR3 is built from 15 residues. V shed 6 bases and J shed 1 base, with 16 bases lying between them. DNA of the CDR3: TGTGCCAGCAGCCAGATGGGGGGCTTTTCCTACGAGCAGTACTTC. The encoded protein is CASSQMGGFSYEQYF.

J is TRBJ2-1 and V is TRBV15; no firm D call. Trimming pared 4 bases from V and 13 bases from J, leaving 14 bases between. The CDR3 runs to 12 residues. Germline V CDR1 and CDR2: LNHNV, YYDKDF (reference sequence). CDR3 DNA sequence: TGTGCCACCAGCAACCCCTTTGAGCACCAGTTCTTC. As protein: CATSNPFEHQFF. Filled out from reference TRBV15 and TRBJ2-1, the complete variable domain reads DAMVIQNPRYQVTQFGKPVTLSCSQTLNHNVMYWYQQKSSQAPKLLFHYYDKDFNNEADTPDNFQSRRPNTSFCFLDIRSPGLGDTAMYLCATSNPFEHQFFGPGTRLTVL.

This clonotype was observed a few times. CDR3 DNA sequence: TGTGCCAGCAGCCAATGGATAGCTTTGTCCTACGAGCAGTACTTC. It yields the protein CASSQWIALSYEQYF. The V call is TRBV14, the J call TRBJ2-7; no definite D call. Trimming removed 2 bases from V and 1 base from J, with 12 bases in between. Germline values: CDR1 SGHDN, CDR2 FVKESK. This CDR3 spans 15 amino acids. The full variable domain, in which reference TRBV14 and TRBJ2-7 provide the parts outside the CDR3, is EAGVTQFPSHSVIEKGQTVTLRCDPISGHDNLYWYRRVMGKEIKFLLHFVKESKQDESGMPNNRFLAERTGGTYSTLKVQPAELEDSGVYFCASSQWIALSYEQYFGPGTRLTVT.

V is TRBV9 and J is TRBJ2-3, with D possibly matching TRBD2 (5 bases). The germline gives CDR1 SGDLS, CDR2 YYNGEE. This CDR3 is 13 amino acids long. The germline V and J ends were trimmed by 0 bases and 3 bases, with 5 bases remaining between them. CDR3 DNA: TGTGCCAGCAGCGTAGTAGCGACAGATACGCAGTATTTT. Translated, it gives CASSVVATDTQYF.

This clonotype has a handful of counts. The chain uses TRBV6-1 and TRBJ1-4; possible D gene TRBD1, 5 bases. Trimming took 3 bases from V and 7 from J, leaving 9 bases between them. The CDR3 runs 13 residues. CDR1 and CDR2 from the germline V gene are MNHNS and SASEGT. The CDR3 sequence is CASSEGGGEKLFF. The CDR3 nucleotides read TGTGCCAGCAGTGAGGGGGGAGGTGAAAAACTGTTTTTT.

This clonotype has ten or more counts. The chain joins TRBV15 to TRBJ2-1; D is possibly TRBD2 (6 bases). Trimming stripped 7 bases from V and 8 bases from J, with 24 bases between. The CDR3 is made up of 16 amino acids. The germline V gene encodes CDR1 LNHNV and CDR2 YYDKDF (reference sequence). Written as DNA, the CDR3 is TGTGCCACCACCTCGGGACTTCTTTCGTTAGAGTATGAGCAGTTCTTC. It is translated as CATTSGLLSLEYEQFF.

This chain joins TRBV11-2 and TRBJ2-3; D is perhaps TRBD2 (6 bases). In germline, CDR1 is SGHAT, CDR2 FQNNGV. Trimming cost V 0 bases and J 4 bases, with 14 bases left between them. This CDR3 has 16 amino acids. CDR3 bases: TGTGCCAGCAGCTTAGATTTTTCTAGCGTAGCAGATACGCAGTATTTT. Amino acids: CASSLDFSSVADTQYF. Using reference TRBV11-2 and TRBJ2-3 for the parts outside the CDR3, the full variable domain is EAGVAQSPRYKIIEKRQSVAFWCNPISGHATLYWYQQILGQGPKLLIQFQNNGVVDDSQLPKDRFSAERLKGVDSTLKIQPAKLEDSAVYLCASSLDFSSVADTQYFGPGTRLTVL.

There are many counts of this clonotype. V and J are TRBV14 and TRBJ2-7; maybe TRBD2 (5 bases). Trimming removed 6 bases at V and 0 bases at J, with 9 bases between. The germline CDR1 and CDR2 sequences are SGHDN and FVKESK. The CDR3 is 13 residues long. This CDR3 reads CASSSLDSYEQYF. CDR3 nucleotide sequence: TGTGCCAGCAGTTCACTAGACTCCTACGAGCAGTACTTC.

CDR3 region: CASSYWTSGPGVEQFF. CDR3 in DNA: TGTGCCAGTAGTTACTGGACTAGCGGGCCAGGCGTTGAGCAGTTCTTC. This chain connects TRBV19 to TRBJ2-1; TRBD2 aligns across 11 bases. The J segment lost 9 bases and the V segment lost 5 bases, leaving 12 bases of the junction unmatched. Germline-derived CDR1 and CDR2 are LNHDA and SQIVND (reference sequence). This CDR3 spans 16 amino acids.